The 15 T cell receptor beta chains below all came from one sample that was sequenced in a study of fetal regulatory T cell absence and autoimmunity. Clones were read by immunoSEQ multiplex PCR, and TCRdb kept only the in-frame ones, dropping some. The sample contains tens of thousands of clones, just under 85% of which appear only once. The material sequenced was cord blood. These receptors were collected from a newborn boy with IPEX syndrome.

The chain couples TRBV18 to TRBJ1-1; D possibly corresponds to TRBD1 (5 bases). The V and J ends lost 2 bases and 3 bases respectively, with 19 bases between them. The germline V gene encodes CDR1 KGHSH and CDR2 LQKENI. The CDR3 consists of 17 residues. The CDR3 DNA is TGTGCCAGCTCACCAGGGAGTGCAGGGCCCTGGGACACTGAAGCTTTCTTT. Protein sequence: CASSPGSAGPWDTEAFF.

The V and J genes are TRBV7-6 and TRBJ2-1; 7 bases map to TRBD1. This CDR3 is 13 amino acids long. After removal of 2 bases from V and 10 bases from J, the junction contained 5 bases not matched to a gene. Germline V gene lookup returns CDR1 SGHVS and CDR2 FNYEAQ. CDR3 in DNA: TGTGCCAGCAGCTTATCAGGGGGTTGGGAGCAGTTCTTC. The encoded protein is CASSLSGGWEQFF.

V and J are TRBV5-8 and TRBJ2-3; D remains ambiguous. Trimming removed 4 bases at V and 4 bases at J, with 13 bases between. The CDR3 runs to 14 residues. Germline V gene lookup returns CDR1 SGHTS and CDR2 YDEGEE. CDR3 sequence: CASSVRSRADTQYF. CDR3 DNA: TGTGCCAGCAGCGTCAGGTCCCGGGCAGATACGCAGTATTTT.

The V gene is TRBV4-3, the J gene TRBJ2-7, with D possibly called TRBD1 or TRBD2 (5 bases each). There are 14 residues in the CDR3. From germline, CDR1 is LGHNA and CDR2 YSLEER. The V end lost 4 bases, the J end lost 0 bases, and 10 bases lay between the germline ends. CDR3 loop: CASSRDRSSYEQYF. The CDR3 DNA reads as TGCGCCAGCAGCCGGGACCGGAGCTCCTACGAGCAGTACTTC.

This clone was counted only a few times. The V gene is TRBV19, the J gene TRBJ1-2; TRBD1 is a possible D gene (5 bases). The ends were cut back, 5 bases at V and 6 bases at J, with 13 bases in the middle. Germline V gives CDR1 LNHDA, CDR2 SQIVND (reference sequence). This CDR3 is built from 13 residues. This CDR3 is CASSPIQGDGYTF. CDR3 in DNA: TGTGCCAGTAGTCCTATTCAGGGTGATGGCTACACCTTC.

The chain joins TRBV30 to TRBJ1-3; tentative D call: TRBD1 (6 bases). With 3 bases removed from V and 1 base from J, the gap between germline ends came to 19 bases. The CDR3 is made up of 17 amino acids. CDR1 is GTSNPN and CDR2 is SVGIG in the germline V gene (reference sequence). This CDR3 is CAWSLRVWGLSGNTIYF. The CDR3 nucleotides are TGTGCCTGGAGCCTTCGAGTGTGGGGGCTTTCTGGAAACACCATATATTTT. Variable domain in full (rest from reference TRBV30 and TRBJ1-3): SQTIHQWPATLVQPVGSPLSLECTVEGTSNPNLYWYRQAAGRGLQLLFYSVGIGQISSEVPQNLSASRPQDRQFILSSKKLLLSDSGFYLCAWSLRVWGLSGNTIYFGEGSWLTVV.

The chain is built from TRBV27 and TRBJ2-1, with D unresolved. Germline V lookup: CDR1 MNHEY, CDR2 SMNVEV (reference sequence). CDR3 size: 17 residues. Trimming took off 5 bases at V and 7 bases at J, with 24 bases between the two ends. CDR3 in amino acids: CASSPSVGPTSVNEQFF. DNA for the CDR3: TGTGCCAGCAGTCCAAGCGTCGGGCCAACTTCAGTAAATGAGCAGTTCTTC.

This clone is a singleton in its sample. This chain connects TRBV5-1 to TRBJ2-7, with 9 bases lining up with TRBD1. The germline CDR1 and CDR2 sequences are SGHRS and YFSETQ. The CDR3 totals 14 residues. Trimming took 3 bases from V and 2 from J; bases not matched to a gene: 3. CDR3 residues: CASSWGTGTYEQYF. The CDR3, as DNA: TGCGCCAGCAGCTGGGGGACAGGGACCTACGAGCAGTACTTC.

The rearrangement links TRBV7-9 to TRBJ2-5; D unresolved. The V gene's germline CDR1 is SEHNR and CDR2 FQNEAQ (reference sequence). The CDR3 covers 13 residues. Trimming removed 2 bases from V and 0 bases from J, with 4 bases in between. The CDR3 DNA reads TGTGCCAGCAGCTTAAACAACCAAGAGACCCAGTACTTC. This translates into CASSLNNQETQYF. Variable domain in full (rest from reference TRBV7-9 and TRBJ2-5): DTGVSQNPRHKITKRGQNVTFRCDPISEHNRLYWYRQTLGQGPEFLTYFQNEAQLEKSRLLSDRFSAERPKGSFSTLEIQRTEQGDSAMYLCASSLNNQETQYFGPGTRLLVL.

V is TRBV5-1 and J is TRBJ2-2; no reliable D call. Germline-derived CDR1 and CDR2 are SGHRS and YFSETQ. Trimming stripped 0 bases from V and 2 bases from J, with 8 bases between. The CDR3 runs 15 residues. CDR3 in amino acids: CASSLAPFNTGELFF. The CDR3 region has the DNA TGCGCCAGCAGCTTGGCCCCCTTCAACACCGGGGAGCTGTTTTTT.

The gene calls are TRBV4-1 and TRBJ2-1; D remains ambiguous. Germline CDR1 reads MGHRA; CDR2 reads YSYEKL. The CDR3 has 12 amino acids. The V gene lost 3 bases and the J gene lost 6 bases, with 6 bases spanning the gap. CDR3 residues: CASSQMGNEQFF. CDR3 coding DNA: TGCGCCAGCAGCCAGATGGGCAATGAGCAGTTCTTC.

The V call is TRBV19, the J call TRBJ1-3; 8 nucleotides match TRBD1. This CDR3 has 17 residues. V shed 3 bases, J shed 1 base, and the junction held 8 bases outside the gene matches. CDR1 is LNHDA and CDR2 is SQIVND in the germline V gene (reference sequence). The CDR3 sequence is CASSIFHQGASGNTIYF. In DNA form, the CDR3 reads TGTGCCAGTAGTATTTTCCACCAGGGGGCATCTGGAAACACCATATATTTT.

The genes are TRBV10-3 and TRBJ2-3; TRBD2 might be the D (7 bases). Germline CDR1 and CDR2: ENHRY and SYGVKD. The CDR3 covers 15 residues. The V gene lost 10 bases and the J gene lost 4 bases, with 21 bases spanning the gap. CDR3: CATRQVGAGADTQYF. CDR3 DNA sequence: TGTGCCACCCGACAGGTCGGGGCGGGAGCAGATACGCAGTATTTT.

The V and J genes are TRBV19 and TRBJ2-1; no firm D call. CDR1 and CDR2 from the germline V gene are LNHDA and SQIVND (reference sequence). Trimming left V 1 base short and J 5 bases short, with 3 bases between. CDR3 size: 12 residues. The CDR3 sequence: CASSIGDNEQFF. The CDR3 DNA reads as TGTGCCAGTAGTATAGGAGACAATGAGCAGTTCTTC.

The V call is TRBV5-1, the J call TRBJ2-5; 15 bases are shared with TRBD2. CDR1 is SGHRS, CDR2 YFSETQ, per germline. V shed 2 bases and J 5 bases; nucleotides not matched to a gene: 7. CDR3 size: 17 residues. CDR3 sequence reads: CASSFTGTSGGLETQYF. Written as DNA, the CDR3 is TGCGCCAGCAGCTTCACCGGGACTAGCGGGGGGTTGGAGACCCAGTACTTC.